Listed below are T cell receptor beta chains from one sample, sequenced in a study of shared clonotypes between healthy human individuals. The assay was immunoSEQ multiplex PCR, and TCRdb's table has in-frame clones only and misses some. The table records around 1.6 million clones, 98% of them present only once. The sample taken for sequencing was naive CD4+ T cells sorted from blood. The source is a man younger than 45 in good health. CDR3s include the opening cysteine and the closing phenylalanine or tryptophan. A D gene is named only where the DNA matches it firmly. The size of a clone is reported for some rows only, either as once, few or many, or as a class for expanded clones.

TRBJ2-7	14	-	-	TRBV12-2	CARARTGPPYEQYF	TGTGCAAGAGCGCGGACAGGGCCGCCCTACGAGCAGTACTTC
TRBJ2-3	16	TRBD2	-	TRBV18	CASSALAGTSRDTQYF	TGTGCCAGCTCAGCTCTAGCGGGGACCTCTAGAGATACGCAGTATTTT
TRBJ1-2	15	TRBD1	-	TRBV6-6	CASSYSGTGDYGYTF	TGTGCCAGCAGTTACTCCGGGACAGGGGACTATGGCTACACCTTC
TRBJ2-7	13	-	-	TRBV7-2	CASSLAVGYEQYF	TGTGCCAGCAGCTTGGCAGTGGGCTACGAGCAGTACTTC
TRBJ2-2	15	TRBD2	-	TRBV19	CASSMTSGRPGELFF	TGTGCCAGTAGTATGACTAGCGGTCGCCCCGGGGAGCTGTTTTTT
TRBJ1-4	13	-	once	TRBV18	CASSPGRIEKLFF	TGTGCCAGCTCACCCGGCCGGATTGAAAAACTGTTTTTT
TRBJ1-1	16	TRBD1	-	TRBV18	CASSPQGAGEATEAFF	TGTGCCAGCTCACCACAGGGGGCCGGTGAAGCCACTGAAGCTTTCTTT
TRBJ2-1	16	TRBD2	-	TRBV11-3	CASSLLSGSFNNEQFF	TGTGCCAGCAGCTTACTTAGCGGGAGCTTCAACAATGAGCAGTTCTTC
TRBJ1-4	14	-	-	TRBV30	CAWSEGGANEKLFF	TGTGCCTGGAGTGAAGGGGGGGCTAATGAAAAACTGTTTTTT
TRBJ1-2	16	-	-	TRBV4-1	CASSPTPGHSNYGYTF	TGCGCCAGCAGTCCTACCCCGGGACACTCTAACTATGGCTACACCTTC
TRBJ2-7	14	-	-	TRBV5-6	CASSLLEEFREQYF	TGTGCCAGCAGCTTGTTGGAGGAATTCCGGGAGCAGTACTTC
TRBJ2-1	13	-	once	TRBV10-3	CAISESGLNEQFF	TGTGCCATCAGTGAGTCAGGCCTTAATGAGCAGTTCTTC
TRBJ2-3	15	TRBD2	-	TRBV4-3	CASSQAKLAGDTQYF	TGCGCCAGCAGCCAAGCGAAACTAGCGGGAGATACGCAGTATTTT
TRBJ2-1	17	TRBD2	-	TRBV11-2	CASSPSSGREVANEQFF	TGTGCCAGCAGCCCCAGTTCGGGGCGGGAGGTCGCAAATGAGCAGTTCTTC
TRBJ1-1	15	TRBD1	-	TRBV19	CASSPTGTANTEAFF	TGTGCCAGTAGCCCGACCGGGACAGCGAACACTGAAGCTTTCTTT
TRBJ2-7	14	-	-	TRBV5-1	CASSSPGSSYEQYF	TGCGCCAGCAGCTCCCCAGGGAGCTCCTACGAGCAGTACTTC
TRBJ2-1	18	-	-	TRBV5-1	CASSLRDIHSPIRDEQFF	TGCGCCAGCAGCCTCCGGGACATTCACTCGCCGATCAGGGATGAGCAGTTCTTC
TRBJ1-5	16	-	-	TRBV30	CAWSSRPGTSNQPQHF	TGTGCCTGGAGTTCCCGCCCTGGGACTAGCAATCAGCCCCAGCATTTT
TRBJ2-7	16	TRBD1	once	TRBV5-5	CASSLARTGVSYEQYF	TGTGCCAGCAGCTTGGCCCGGACAGGGGTTTCCTACGAGCAGTACTTC
TRBJ1-4	12	-	-	TRBV10-3	CAISGRDEKLFF	TGTGCCATCAGTGGGCGGGATGAAAAACTGTTTTTT
TRBJ1-1	12	-	-	TRBV6-5	CASSRPNTEAFF	TGTGCCAGCAGTAGACCGAACACTGAAGCTTTCTTT
TRBJ2-7	14	-	-	TRBV18	CASSPPIRTYEQYF	TGTGCCAGCTCACCACCGATCAGAACCTACGAGCAGTACTTC
TRBJ2-3	13	-	-	TRBV25-1	CASSELEMDTQYF	TGTGCCAGCAGTGAATTGGAGATGGATACGCAGTATTTT
TRBJ1-2	11	-	-	TRBV29-1	CSVESGWGYTF	TGCAGCGTTGAATCAGGGTGGGGCTACACCTTC
TRBJ2-1	15	TRBD1	-	TRBV27	CASSPTPTGNNEQFF	TGTGCCAGCAGTCCCACCCCGACAGGGAACAATGAGCAGTTCTTC
TRBJ2-1	15	-	-	TRBV5-1	CASTLEQSSYNEQFF	TGCGCCAGCACCCTCGAACAGTCGTCCTACAATGAGCAGTTCTTC
TRBJ2-7	15	TRBD2	once	TRBV15	CATSRADGGTYEQYF	TGTGCCACCAGCAGAGCCGACGGGGGGACGTACGAGCAGTACTTC
TRBJ1-2	14	-	-	TRBV5-1	CASRTDTDRYGYTF	TGCGCCAGCAGAACTGACACGGATCGCTATGGCTACACCTTC
TRBJ2-7	13	TRBD1	-	TRBV9	CASSRDSSYEQYF	TGTGCCAGCAGCCGGGACAGTTCCTACGAGCAGTACTTC
TRBJ2-7	14	-	-	TRBV18	CASSKEDGSYEQYF	TGTGCCAGCTCAAAGGAGGACGGATCCTACGAGCAGTACTTC
TRBJ2-3	15	TRBD1	-	TRBV15	CAAGTAHRGADTQYF	TGTGCCGCCGGGACAGCCCATAGGGGAGCAGATACGCAGTATTTT
TRBJ1-2	13	-	-	TRBV6-1	CASSTLTVGGYTF	TGTGCCAGCAGCACTCTGACAGTCGGCGGCTACACCTTC
TRBJ2-1	15	-	-	TRBV18	CASSPPNPAGNEQFF	TGTGCCAGCTCACCACCGAACCCCGCGGGGAATGAGCAGTTCTTC
TRBJ2-7	12	-	-	TRBV6-1	CATRDITYEQYF	TGTGCCACCCGGGACATAACCTACGAGCAGTACTTC
TRBJ2-1	14	-	once	TRBV30	CAWRRQISYNEQFF	TGTGCCTGGAGGAGACAGATCTCCTACAATGAGCAGTTCTTC
TRBJ2-5	16	-	-	TRBV19	CASSIAPRSGQETQYF	TGTGCCAGTAGTATAGCCCCTAGGTCCGGGCAAGAGACCCAGTACTTC
TRBJ2-3	14	TRBD2	-	TRBV27	CASSRTSGRDTQYF	TGTGCCAGCAGTCGCACTAGCGGGAGAGATACGCAGTATTTT
TRBJ2-3	15	-	-	TRBV5-6	CASFPAALSTDTQYF	TGTGCCAGCTTCCCGGCGGCGCTGAGCACAGATACGCAGTATTTT
TRBJ1-3	15	-	-	TRBV28	CASSTSGRTGNTIYF	TGTGCCAGCAGTACCTCCGGTCGTACTGGAAACACCATATATTTT
TRBJ2-7	15	TRBD2	-	TRBV10-3	CAISSRTSPYYEQYF	TGTGCCATCAGTTCTAGGACTAGCCCATACTACGAGCAGTACTTC
TRBJ2-7	13	-	once	TRBV10-3	CAISAGSHYEQYF	TGTGCCATCAGTGCTGGCAGCCACTACGAGCAGTACTTC
TRBJ1-2	13	-	-	TRBV28	CASSLSGNYGYTF	TGTGCCAGCAGTTTAAGTGGTAACTATGGCTACACCTTC
TRBJ2-3	18	TRBD2	-	TRBV11-2	CASSLRATLAGGRDTQYF	TGTGCCAGCAGCTTACGGGCGACCTTAGCGGGAGGAAGAGATACGCAGTATTTT
TRBJ1-5	14	-	once	TRBV18	CASSPGTAVQPQHF	TGTGCCAGCTCACCGGGCACAGCTGTTCAGCCCCAGCATTTT
TRBJ2-1	17	TRBD2	-	TRBV5-4	CASSPTLAGAGNNEQFF	TGTGCCAGCAGCCCAACACTAGCGGGAGCCGGCAACAATGAGCAGTTCTTC
TRBJ2-6	18	-	once	TRBV14	CASSQGGGRISGANVLTF	TGTGCCAGCAGCCAAGGAGGGGGACGGATCTCTGGGGCCAACGTCCTGACTTTC
TRBJ2-2	14	-	-	TRBV19	CASSIDLRYGELFF	TGTGCCAGTAGTATAGATCTAAGGTACGGGGAGCTGTTTTTT
TRBJ2-1	13	-	-	TRBV6-5	CASSYFSFNEQFF	TGTGCCAGCAGTTACTTCTCATTCAATGAGCAGTTCTTC
TRBJ1-5	15	-	-	TRBV5-5	CASSKTGTPNQPQHF	TGTGCCAGCAGTAAAACCGGGACTCCGAATCAGCCCCAGCATTTT